The clone carrying this T cell receptor (beta chain) was counted at least ten times. Gene-specific TRAV and TRBV primers were used for first-strand cDNA, covering alpha and beta chains. The PCR that amplified TCRs ran for 20 cycles, relying on a constant-region primer and a V-primer adapter. Each CDR3 protein is one row after TCRdb ran MiXCR on the reads. This table has 80,000 to 95,000 distinct CDR3 sequences, 9.4% appearing once. Time point described: before trial treatment. Trimming removed 3 bases from V and 1 base from J, with 16 bases in between. CDR3 size: 16 residues. CDR1 is MDHEN, CDR2 SYDVKM, per germline. These data are taken from a study of low-dose radiotherapy and immunotherapy resistance in tumors. Study-level background: Intravenous cyclophosphamide at 200 mg/m2 preceded radiation and immunotherapy by one day, every two weeks.

V and J are TRBV28 and TRBJ2-7, with a tentative D call TRBD1 (5 bases). The sequence derives from a male donor with prostate cancer. The source was PBMCs, collected before treatment. Written as DNA, the CDR3 is TGTGCCAGCAGTTTTTTAAGGGGTGGGGTATCCTACGAGCAGTACTTC. It translates to CASSFLRGGVSYEQYF. Based on the CDR3 plus reference TRBV28 and TRBJ2-7, the full variable domain is DVKVTQSSRYLVKRTGEKVFLECVQDMDHENMFWYRQDPGLGLRLIYFSYDVKMKEKGDIPEGYSVSREKKERFSLILESASTNQTSMYLCASSFLRGGVSYEQYFGPGTRLTVT.